This TCR beta chain was sequenced for a study of T cell changes during pregnancy in multiple sclerosis. Clones were read by immunoSEQ multiplex PCR, and TCRdb kept only the in-frame ones, dropping some. The repertoire holds 65,000 to 70,000 clones, 75% to 95% seen once, with about 2% in the top ten. The specimen was peripheral blood, collected in the first trimester of pregnancy. The clonotype was recovered from a female donor with multiple sclerosis, enrolled in a pregnancy study.

The CDR3 DNA follows: TGTGCCGCAGGGGGGAAGAGCGGGAGGTACGAGCAGTACTTC. Amino acids: CAAGGKSGRYEQYF. The chain employs TRBV28 and TRBJ2-7; 9 nucleotides line up with TRBD2. Germline assignment: CDR1 MDHEN and CDR2 SYDVKM. The CDR3 has 14 amino acids. V lost 11 bases and J lost 4; bases outside the gene matches: 12.